These T cell receptor beta chains were read from a single sample in a study of T-cell reconstitution after alpha-beta-depleted transplantation in children. MiXCR was run by TCRdb on the PCR reads, yielding one entry per CDR3 protein. The data contain 900,000 or so distinct CDR3 sequences, about 16% of them singletons. The material was PBMCs, mostly from graft donor cells, obtained 360 days after TCRalphabeta/CD19-depleted stem cell transplant. These receptor sequences come from a male patient aged 10 to 17 who had a stem cell transplant for acute lymphoblastic leukemia, so the T cells may come from the graft donor. Each CDR3 is given with its conserved first and last residue. D genes are given only for firm matches. Where a row states a size, it is once, few, many or the class of an expanded clone; other rows omit it.

d_gene,abundance,len,j_gene,v_gene,CDR3aa,CDR3nt
TRBD2,.,15,TRBJ2-7,TRBV20-1,CSARDQISGKGEQYF,TGCAGTGCTAGAGATCAAATTAGCGGGAAGGGGGAGCAGTACTTC
TRBD2,.,16,TRBJ2-5,TRBV12-3/TRBV12-4,CASSPGGDRRQETQYF,TGTGCCAGCAGTCCCGGGGGGGATCGTCGGCAAGAGACCCAGTACTTC
.,.,15,TRBJ1-1,TRBV7-1,CASSSGPPCWTEAFF,TGTGCCAGCAGCTCCGGGCCCCCCTGCTGGACTGAAGCTTTCTTT
TRBD2,.,15,TRBJ2-2,TRBV5-1,CATSRERGVSGELFF,TGCGCCACCTCCCGGGAGCGGGGCGTCAGCGGGGAGCTGTTTTTT
.,few,15,TRBJ2-1,TRBV20-1,CSAPYTDRVYNEQFF,TGCAGTGCTCCGTACACGGACCGGGTCTACAATGAGCAGTTCTTC
.,few,12,TRBJ2-3,TRBV2,CASSAVTDTQYF,TGTGCCAGCAGCGCGGTCACAGATACGCAGTATTTT
TRBD1,.,14,TRBJ2-7,TRBV5-1,CASSGQGAPYEQYF,TGCGCCAGCAGTGGACAGGGAGCCCCCTACGAGCAGTACTTC
TRBD1,few,15,TRBJ1-1,TRBV28,CASSHPGTGHTEAFF,TGTGCCAGCAGCCACCCCGGGACAGGGCACACTGAAGCTTTCTTT
.,.,14,TRBJ2-1,TRBV4-1,CASSQPRGYNEQFF,TGCGCCAGCAGCCAGCCGCGGGGTTACAATGAGCAGTTCTTC
TRBD2,.,15,TRBJ2-2,TRBV10-2,CASSVSSGSTGELFF,TGCGCCAGCAGTGTATCTAGCGGAAGCACCGGGGAGCTGTTTTTT
.,few,13,TRBJ2-7,TRBV27,CASSSQSSYEQYF,TGTGCCAGCAGTTCCCAGAGCTCCTACGAGCAGTACTTC
.,.,16,TRBJ2-2,TRBV20-1,CSARRSWAVGTGELFF,TGCAGTGCCCGCCGGTCATGGGCCGTGGGCACCGGGGAGCTGTTTTTT
.,few,13,TRBJ2-7,TRBV7-6,CASSPYVWEEQYF,TGTGCCAGCAGCCCATACGTATGGGAGGAGCAGTACTTC
TRBD2,few,16,TRBJ2-1,TRBV24-1,CATSDRTSGNYNEQFF,TGTGCCACCAGTGACCGGACTAGCGGAAACTACAATGAGCAGTTCTTC
.,once,18,TRBJ1-3,TRBV4-2,CASSQDTVRVYSGNTIYF,TGTGCCAGCAGCCAAGATACTGTGAGGGTCTACTCTGGAAACACCATATATTTT
TRBD1,many,16,TRBJ1-5,TRBV20-1,CSAVEGQHYSNQPQHF,TGCAGTGCCGTAGAGGGACAGCATTATAGCAATCAGCCCCAGCATTTT
TRBD1,few,20,TRBJ2-1,TRBV3-1,CASSPHRGQGVRGDSNEQFF,TGTGCCAGCAGCCCCCACCGGGGACAGGGGGTCCGTGGGGATAGCAATGAGCAGTTCTTC
.,.,14,TRBJ2-3,TRBV12-3/TRBV12-4,CASSLPTTVDTQYF,TGTGCCAGCAGTCTCCCGACTACAGTGGATACGCAGTATTTT
.,few,13,TRBJ1-1,TRBV18,CASSPGYWSEAFF,TGTGCCAGCTCACCTGGATACTGGAGTGAAGCTTTCTTT
TRBD2,few,17,TRBJ2-5,TRBV5-1,CASSMGLAGPFQETQYF,TGCGCCAGCAGCATGGGACTAGCGGGACCTTTCCAAGAGACCCAGTACTTC
.,.,16,TRBJ2-7,TRBV7-9,CASSYGSGVLSYEQYF,TGTGCCAGCAGCTACGGGTCTGGGGTCCTATCCTACGAGCAGTACTTC
TRBD1,.,14,TRBJ1-1,TRBV27,CASSSTGGISEAFF,TGTGCCAGCAGTTCGACAGGGGGCATCTCTGAAGCTTTCTTT
.,.,14,TRBJ1-5,TRBV5-6,CASSLRPSDQPQHF,TGTGCCAGCAGCTTGCGGCCCAGCGATCAGCCCCAGCATTTT
TRBD1,few,15,TRBJ2-2,TRBV20-1,CSARKGAYGTGELFF,TGCAGTGCTAGAAAGGGGGCCTATGGCACCGGGGAGCTGTTTTTT
.,.,14,TRBJ2-1,TRBV5-1,CASSLTRYYNEQFF,TGCGCCAGCAGCCTCACCCGGTACTACAATGAGCAGTTCTTC
.,few,11,TRBJ1-2,TRBV6-1,CASSEGHGYTF,TGTGCCAGCAGTGAAGGGCATGGCTACACCTTC
.,many,14,TRBJ2-5,TRBV20-1,CSARALSPSLAQYF,TGCAGTGCTAGGGCCCTGAGCCCTTCCTTAGCCCAGTACTTC
.,few,13,TRBJ1-1,TRBV29-1,CSVAGRANTEAFF,TGCAGCGTTGCGGGGCGTGCGAACACTGAAGCTTTCTTT
.,few,15,TRBJ2-7,TRBV7-9,CASSLRGGQGGTRDF,TGTGCCAGCAGCTTACGAGGCGGACAAGGAGGAACCAGGGACTTC
TRBD2,.,17,TRBJ2-3,TRBV5-1,CASSFYLAGGSTDTQYF,TGCGCCAGCAGCTTTTACCTAGCGGGAGGGAGCACAGATACGCAGTATTTT
.,.,14,TRBJ2-2,TRBV7-7,CASSFKDHGGELFF,TGTGCCAGCAGCTTTAAGGACCACGGCGGGGAGCTGTTTTTT
.,.,15,TRBJ1-5,TRBV11-2,CASSLDLGENQPQHF,TGTGCCAGCAGCTTAGATCTGGGGGAAAATCAGCCCCAGCATTTT
.,few,14,TRBJ1-4,TRBV20-1,CSASRPGAGEKLFF,TGCAGTGCTAGCCGACCGGGGGCCGGGGAAAAACTGTTTTTT
TRBD1,few,17,TRBJ1-4,TRBV6-5,CASSYGIPGTGQEKLFF,TGTGCCAGCAGTTACGGCATCCCGGGGACAGGGCAAGAAAAACTGTTTTTT
TRBD2,.,13,TRBJ2-7,TRBV4-1,CASRQAGRYEQYF,TGCGCCAGCAGGCAAGCGGGAAGGTACGAGCAGTACTTC
.,.,15,TRBJ1-1,TRBV27,CASSLYGVGNPEAFF,TGTGCCAGCAGTTTATATGGGGTGGGAAATCCTGAAGCTTTCTTT
TRBD2,.,17,TRBJ2-4,TRBV20-1,CSARPSSGEFGLDIQYF,TGCAGTGCTAGACCATCTAGCGGGGAATTCGGTTTAGACATTCAGTACTTC
TRBD2,.,16,TRBJ2-2,TRBV5-1,CASSTTSGKNTGELFF,TGCGCCAGCAGCACGACTAGCGGGAAGAACACCGGGGAGCTGTTTTTT
TRBD1,.,13,TRBJ2-7,TRBV10-3,CATAGTGNYEQYF,TGTGCCACTGCCGGGACAGGGAACTACGAGCAGTACTTC
TRBD1,many,14,TRBJ2-1,TRBV3-1,CASSHGTGYNEQFF,TGTGCCAGCAGCCATGGGACAGGGTACAATGAGCAGTTCTTC
TRBD2,.,16,TRBJ2-2,TRBV5-6,CASSSMGGGRTGELFF,TGTGCCAGCAGCTCCATGGGTGGCGGGAGGACCGGGGAGCTGTTTTTT
TRBD2,.,18,TRBJ2-5,TRBV7-3,CASSFKGGLAAKGETQYF,TGTGCCAGCAGTTTTAAGGGGGGACTAGCGGCAAAAGGGGAGACCCAGTACTTC
.,many,13,TRBJ1-2,TRBV5-1,CASSFERNYGYTF,TGCGCCAGCAGCTTCGAACGTAACTATGGCTACACCTTC
.,.,16,TRBJ2-4,TRBV5-5,CASSEDEALAKNIQYF,TGTGCCAGCAGCGAGGACGAGGCTTTAGCCAAAAACATTCAGTACTTC
TRBD1,few,15,TRBJ2-1,TRBV29-1,CSAYRKGQVYNEQFF,TGCAGCGCTTACCGGAAGGGACAGGTATACAATGAGCAGTTCTTC
.,.,19,TRBJ2-1,TRBV4-1,CASSQDPSGTFSSYNEQFF,TGCGCCAGCAGCCAAGATCCAAGCGGAACATTTAGCTCCTACAATGAGCAGTTCTTC
.,many,12,TRBJ2-3,TRBV7-8,CASSSAVDTQYF,TGTGCCAGCAGCTCGGCGGTAGATACGCAGTATTTT
.,few,15,TRBJ2-1,TRBV2,CASQKASSSYNEQFF,TGTGCCAGCCAGAAAGCTTCTAGCTCCTACAATGAGCAGTTCTTC
.,.,15,TRBJ2-1,TRBV4-1,CASSQVRLKNNEQFF,TGCGCCAGCAGCCAAGTGAGACTCAAGAACAATGAGCAGTTCTTC
.,.,16,TRBJ2-3,TRBV27,CASSSFPGGDTDTQYF,TGTGCCAGCAGTTCCTTTCCCGGGGGTGACACAGATACGCAGTATTTT
.,.,13,TRBJ2-1,TRBV5-1,CASSLKRINEQFF,TGCGCCAGCAGCTTGAAACGGATCAATGAGCAGTTCTTC
TRBD2,few,14,TRBJ2-1,TRBV12-3/TRBV12-4,CASIPSGPYNEQFF,TGTGCCAGCATACCTAGCGGGCCATACAATGAGCAGTTCTTC
.,.,17,TRBJ2-1,TRBV9,CASSYYLELDSYNEQFF,TGTGCCAGCAGCTATTACCTAGAGTTAGACTCCTACAATGAGCAGTTCTTC
TRBD1,many,16,TRBJ2-3,TRBV5-1,CASRPTGGLRTDTQYF,TGCGCCAGCAGACCGACAGGGGGCCTGAGGACAGATACGCAGTATTTT
TRBD2,many,16,TRBJ2-4,TRBV12-3/TRBV12-4,CASSPRTSGRANIQYF,TGTGCCAGCAGTCCGAGGACTAGCGGGAGGGCAAACATTCAGTACTTC
TRBD2,.,16,TRBJ2-1,TRBV9,CASSVDLAGEYNEQFF,TGTGCCAGCAGCGTAGACCTAGCGGGTGAATACAATGAGCAGTTCTTC
.,few,17,TRBJ2-2,TRBV7-8,CASSLARQSPNTGELFF,TGTGCCAGCAGCTTAGCGCGGCAGAGCCCGAACACCGGGGAGCTGTTTTTT
TRBD1,few,15,TRBJ1-1,TRBV18,CASSQTTGVNTEAFF,TGTGCCAGCTCACAAACAACAGGGGTGAACACTGAAGCTTTCTTT
.,.,16,TRBJ2-1,TRBV29-1,CSVEGQYGTSYNEQFF,TGCAGCGTTGAAGGTCAGTACGGAACTTCCTACAATGAGCAGTTCTTC